These 3 T cell receptor beta chains came from one sample sequenced in a study of blood T cell repertoires in COVID-19. TCRdb's copy holds only in-frame clones and misses some; the assay was immunoSEQ multiplex PCR. The data show 250,000 or so clones, 80% to 90% seen once. Sequenced material: peripheral blood. The receptors stem from a man younger than 40 with active or convalescent COVID-19.

The CDR3 loop reads CASSREADQPQHF. The CDR3 DNA sequence: TGTGCCAGCAGTAGGGAGGCTGATCAGCCCCAGCATTTT. The chain carries TRBV6-5 and TRBJ1-5; no reliable D call. With 5 bases removed from V and 5 bases from J, the gap between germline ends came to 10 bases. The CDR3 extends over 13 amino acids. From germline, CDR1 is MNHEY and CDR2 SVGAGI.

The J gene is TRBJ1-2, the V gene TRBV6-5, with D uncertain. The CDR3 consists of 13 residues. Germline values: CDR1 MNHEY, CDR2 SVGAGI. V dropped 7 bases and J dropped 8 bases, with 17 bases sitting between them. For the CDR3, the DNA is TGTGCCAGCACCCAAAGCGGAGGACCCGGCTACACCTTC. Translated, it gives CASTQSGGPGYTF.

This rearrangement joins TRBV18 to TRBJ1-1, with D unresolved. From germline, CDR1 is KGHSH and CDR2 LQKENI. This CDR3 contains 13 residues. The ends were cut back, 3 bases at V and 4 bases at J, with 9 bases in the middle. This CDR3 is CASSPVRATEAFF. The DNA for the CDR3 is TGTGCCAGCTCACCGGTGCGGGCCACTGAAGCTTTCTTT.